What follows describes a single T cell receptor beta chain. Its antigen is unidentified. These data come from a study of blood T cell dynamics during melanoma immunotherapy. Study background: Standard first-line treatment here was pembrolizumab or nivolumab plus ipilimumab in metastatic melanoma. Study-wide results and caveats: Unlike progressors, later disease-control patients had W3 repertoires gaining clonality or diversity.

Noted time point: week 3, after first cycle of checkpoint inhibitor. Disease control meant complete response, partial response or stable disease at 12 weeks. Each bulk PBMC sample had roughly 0.35 ug DNA loaded. TCRdb's table, derived via immunoSEQ multiplex PCR, lists solely in-frame clones and lacks some. The repertoire has 7,900 or so clones, 88% of them found once; the top ten carry roughly 2.1%. Germline CDR1 is SGHAT and CDR2 is FQNNGV. The CDR3 has 16 amino acids. V was cut by 3 bases and J by 3 bases, with 18 bases left in between. This chain connects TRBV11-2 to TRBJ2-7; the D gene is possibly TRBD1 (5 bases). Here the sequenced sample was blood, taken from a patient treated with checkpoint blockade. The source of this sequence is a human donor with melanoma. CDR3 amino acids: CASSLAQGPWGYEQYF. The CDR3 DNA follows: TGTGCCAGCAGCTTGGCCCAGGGTCCCTGGGGCTACGAGCAGTACTTC.